The next 12 T cell receptor beta chains were all read from a single sample in a study of Graves' ophthalmopathy and Graves' hyperthyroidism. RNA transcripts were the template, and TCR beta CDR3 regions were amplified from them. Scientists carried out first-round RT-PCR using HTBI primers and then a second-round multiplex PCR. TCRdb used MiXCR to reprocess the multiplex PCR reads, holding one entry per CDR3 protein. The sample holds nearly 400,000 distinct CDR3 sequences, 15% to 20% seen once. The sample taken for sequencing was peripheral blood. These receptors originate from a woman younger than 35 with Graves' ophthalmopathy.

This clonotype was observed at least ten times. The CDR3 nucleotides read TGTGCCAGCAGCTTAATGGGGGCGCGCACCGGGGAGCTGTTTTTT. Protein: CASSLMGARTGELFF. The gene calls are TRBV7-3 and TRBJ2-2, with a tentative D call TRBD1 (6 bases). The germline V and J ends were trimmed by 1 base and 4 bases, with 10 bases remaining between them. This CDR3 is built from 15 residues. CDR1 is SGHTA, CDR2 FQGTGA, per germline.

This clonotype was picked up many times. As DNA, the CDR3 is TGCAGTGCTAGAAAGGGAGACCCTGGAAACACCATATATTTT. This codes for CSARKGDPGNTIYF. The rearrangement joins TRBV20-1 to TRBJ1-3; D remains ambiguous. Per the germline V gene, CDR1 is DFQATT and CDR2 is SNEGSKA (reference sequence). This CDR3 region has 14 residues. V lost 2 bases to trimming and J lost 2 bases, with 10 bases between them.

This clonotype has just a few counts. This chain links TRBV3-1 with TRBJ1-1; the D is unclear. Germline lookup yields CDR1 LGHDT and CDR2 YNNKEL (reference sequence). V lost 1 base and J 1 base, leaving 10 bases between the germline ends. The CDR3 covers 15 residues. The CDR3, as DNA: TGTGCCAGCAGCCAAGGGCTAGGCCCGAACACTGAAGCTTTCTTT. It yields the protein CASSQGLGPNTEAFF. Filled out from reference TRBV3-1 and TRBJ1-1, the complete variable domain reads DTAVSQTPKYLVTQMGNDKSIKCEQNLGHDTMYWYKQDSKKFLKIMFSYNNKELIINETVPNRFSPKSPDKAHLNLHINSLELGDSAVYFCASSQGLGPNTEAFFGQGTRLTVV.

V gene TRBV7-8 combines with J gene TRBJ1-1, with D uncertain. The CDR3 has 15 residues. V gave up 5 bases and J gave up 3 bases, with 16 bases separating them. The germline V gene has CDR1 SGHVS and CDR2 FQNEAQ. CDR3: CASSPPFLRDTEAFF. CDR3 coding DNA: TGTGCCAGCAGCCCACCCTTCTTGCGGGACACTGAAGCTTTCTTT.

This clonotype has a count of ten or more. The J gene is TRBJ1-5, the V gene TRBV28, with D possibly TRBD1 on 5 matching bases. The V end lost 3 bases, the J end lost 11 bases, and 20 bases lay between the germline ends. From germline, CDR1 is MDHEN and CDR2 SYDVKM. The CDR3 is 15 residues long. The CDR3 region has the DNA TGTGCCAGCAGTTTTGGAGGGGCCGAGTTATTTTCCCAGCATTTT. Protein sequence: CASSFGGAELFSQHF.

The chain is built from TRBV12-3 or TRBV12-4 and TRBJ1-2; perhaps TRBD1 as D (5 bases). CDR3 size: 14 residues. V was cut by 7 bases and J by 0 bases, with 12 bases left in between. The CDR3 loop reads CASTLMTANYGYTF. As DNA, the CDR3 is TGTGCCAGCACTCTAATGACAGCTAACTATGGCTACACCTTC.

This clonotype has a count of ten or more. The chain employs TRBV7-2 and TRBJ2-7; 8 bases line up with TRBD1. Trimming cost V 3 bases and J 2 bases; bases outside gene matches: 6. Per the germline V gene, CDR1 is SGHTA and CDR2 is FQGNSA. The CDR3 consists of 15 residues. CDR3 loop: CASSFHGQGAYEQYF. CDR3 DNA sequence: TGTGCCAGCAGCTTCCACGGACAGGGCGCCTACGAGCAGTACTTC. Combining the CDR3 with reference TRBV7-2 and TRBJ2-7 gives the whole variable domain GAGVSQSPSNKVTEKGKDVELRCDPISGHTALYWYRQSLGQGLEFLIYFQGNSAPDKSGLPSDRFSAERTGGSVSTLTIQRTQQEDSAVYLCASSFHGQGAYEQYFGPGTRLTVT.

This clonotype was seen many times. The chain combines TRBV25-1 with TRBJ1-1; D is possibly TRBD1 (5 bases). This CDR3 comprises 15 residues. V lost 2 bases and J 0 bases, leaving 10 bases between the germline ends. Germline V lookup: CDR1 MGHDK, CDR2 SYGVNS. In DNA form, the CDR3 reads TGTGCCAGCAGTGAAGGACACTTCATGAACACTGAAGCTTTCTTT. Translating gives CASSEGHFMNTEAFF.

The table lists this clonotype with many counts. V and J are TRBV11-2 and TRBJ2-3; 11 bases map to TRBD2. The CDR3 runs 17 residues. Germline CDR1 and CDR2: SGHAT and FQNNGV. Trimming removed 0 bases from V and 5 bases from J; junction bases left unmatched: 7. CDR3 coding DNA: TGTGCCAGCAGCTTAGATCTGTCTAGCGGGAGGCGAGATACGCAGTATTTT. Protein sequence: CASSLDLSSGRRDTQYF.

This clonotype was recorded at least ten times. The chain is built from TRBV19 and TRBJ1-5, with D uncertain. CDR1 and CDR2 from the germline V gene are LNHDA and SQIVND (reference sequence). The CDR3 runs to 13 residues. Trimming left V 6 bases short and J 9 bases short, with 15 bases between. The CDR3 nucleotides read TGTGCCAGTAGCGGCGGACGTATTGGGCCCCAGCATTTT. Translated: CASSGGRIGPQHF.

This clonotype was counted a single time. The rearrangement links TRBV27 to TRBJ2-7, with TRBD2 matching 8 bases. The CDR3 runs 15 residues. CDR1 and CDR2 (germline): MNHEY, SMNVEV (reference sequence). V gave up 5 bases and J gave up 3 bases; unmatched junction bases: 9. DNA for the CDR3: TGTGCCAGCAGTCCCCAGGGACTAGTCAACTACGAGCAGTACTTC. It is translated as CASSPQGLVNYEQYF.

Ten or more counts support this clonotype. This sequence joins TRBV6-2 or TRBV6-3 and TRBJ1-1; no reliable D call. The V gene lost 4 bases and the J gene lost 0 bases, with 15 bases spanning the gap. This CDR3 has 16 amino acids. Germline assignment: CDR1 MNHEY and CDR2 SVGEGT. The CDR3 region has the DNA TGTGCCAGCAGTTCCGGGTCCGCAACCATGAACACTGAAGCTTTCTTT. Translation: CASSSGSATMNTEAFF.